This T cell receptor (beta chain) emerged from a study of T cells in women clearing cervical HPV infection. Study context: Controls were women whose single incident HPV16 infection cleared within 12 months without precancer or cancer. Case blood was drawn when the lesion was first found; control blood after infection became undetectable. HLA type could not be excluded as a confounder. Study-level findings and limits: TRBV6-7 abundance was lower in cases than controls (around 0.1% versus 0.15%).

With respect to this clone: Its antigen is not identified. Coverage ceases 3 residues before the CDR3 finishes, and the germline J gene fills in the end.

Losses at the gene ends were 10 bases for V and 5 bases for J; bases not matched to a gene: 6. The CDR3 spans 13 residues. CDR1 and CDR2 (germline): SGHVS, FQNEAQ. Libraries were prepared by immunoSEQ multiplex PCR; TCRdb keeps only in-frame clonotypes and omits some of them. Its listing shows about 20,000 clones. This sequence originates from a woman between 18 and 70 years old with a cervical HPV16 infection that either progressed to CIN3+ or cleared (not recorded which). The sequenced sample consisted of blood buffy coat. V and J are TRBV7-8 and TRBJ2-5; 11 bases match TRBD1. The CDR3 sequence is CATGDRGGETQYF. The covered CDR3 bases are TGTGCCACCGGGGACAGGGGGGGCGAGACC.